Shown below are 8 T cell receptor beta chains from a single sample sequenced in a study. One entry per CDR3 protein results from TCRdb running MiXCR on the 5' RACE reads. The sample has approximately 60,000 distinct CDR3 sequences, under 25% seen once. Sample: memory CD4+ T cells sorted from a lymph node. The subset denotes: memory CD4+ T cells, CD4+CD45RO+CD25-. All receptors derive from a female donor with breast cancer.

A few counts support this clonotype. V is TRBV6-5 and J is TRBJ2-1, with 7 positions matching TRBD2. The CDR3 contains 17 residues. V gave up 10 bases and J gave up 7 bases; unmatched junction bases: 22. Looked up from germline, CDR1 is MNHEY and CDR2 is SVGAGI. In DNA, the CDR3 is TGTGCCAAGGGGTATCCAACTGGGGAGGGAGGAGGGAATGAGCAGTTCTTC. Translating gives CAKGYPTGEGGGNEQFF.

The rearrangement joins TRBV6-6 to TRBJ2-3; D ambiguous. V lost 3 bases and J lost 1, with 8 bases in between. The CDR3 has 14 residues. CDR1 is MNHNY, CDR2 SVGAGI, per germline (reference sequence). DNA for the CDR3: TGTGCCAGCAGTTATCCATCCCGCACAGATACGCAGTATTTT. Its translation is CASSYPSRTDTQYF.

This clonotype has more than one count but fewer than ten. V and J are TRBV7-2 and TRBJ1-5; D not certain. CDR1 SGHTA and CDR2 FQGNSA come from the germline V gene. There are 14 residues in the CDR3. Deletions cut 5 bases from V and 1 base from J, with 9 bases between. The CDR3 reads CASSPDGSNQPQHF. The CDR3 coding sequence is TGTGCCAGCAGCCCTGACGGGAGCAATCAGCCCCAGCATTTT.

The chain links TRBV6-5 to TRBJ1-2; possibly TRBD1 for D (5 bases). Germline V gives CDR1 MNHEY, CDR2 SVGAGI. Trimming left V 6 bases short and J 6 bases short, with 14 bases between. This CDR3 is 13 amino acids long. CDR3 bases: TGTGCCAGCAGCTCGACAGATACTAATGGCTACACCTTC. The encoded protein is CASSSTDTNGYTF.

The rearrangement uses TRBV7-9 and TRBJ2-5; D may match TRBD1 or TRBD2 (5 bases each). Trimming removed 6 bases at V and 4 bases at J, with 15 bases between. The CDR3 is 14 amino acids. Per the germline V gene, CDR1 is SEHNR and CDR2 is FQNEAQ (reference sequence). The CDR3 sequence: CASSSGASRETQYF. In DNA, the CDR3 is TGTGCCAGCAGTTCCGGGGCGTCTAGAGAGACCCAGTACTTC.

In its sample, this clonotype was seen many times. The V gene is TRBV7-3, the J gene TRBJ1-1; tentatively, D is TRBD1 (5 bases). The CDR3 has 15 residues. The V and J ends lost 6 bases and 2 bases respectively, with 16 bases between them. Germline assignment: CDR1 SGHTA and CDR2 FQGTGA. The DNA for the CDR3 is TGTGCCAGCAGGAGGAATGGGAGGGGTAACACTGAAGCTTTCTTT. Its protein is CASRRNGRGNTEAFF.

This chain uses TRBV10-3 with TRBJ2-3; 10 nucleotides agree with TRBD2. Unmatched junction bases numbered 5, after V lost 4 bases and J lost 4 bases. In germline, CDR1 is ENHRY, CDR2 SYGVKD. The CDR3 has 15 residues. As DNA, the CDR3 is TGTGCCATCAGTGGAACTAGCGGGATCGCAGATACGCAGTATTTT. This encodes CAISGTSGIADTQYF.

Comments on this clonotype: One base away lies a much larger clone, so this may be a sequencing read error. Because it lacks the conserved phenylalanine or tryptophan at the end, this CDR3 is likely a read error. The chain has TRBV6-5 and TRBJ2-1; 7 positions match TRBD1. The germline gives CDR1 MNHEY, CDR2 SVGAGI. The CDR3 spans 12 residues. Trimming cost V 10 bases and J 9 bases; bases outside gene matches: 9. The CDR3 sequence: CATKRDSSEQFL. The CDR3 DNA follows: TGTGCCACTAAACGGGACAGCAGTGAGCAGTTCCTC.